This T cell receptor beta chain originates from a study of PD-L1 blockade in urothelial cancer. Study information: A median blood sample held approximately 140,000 T cells and roughly 79,000 unique TCRs.

This table comes from immunoSEQ multiplex PCR, and its TCRdb copy is limited to in-frame clones, with some not included. The sample contains roughly 100,000 clones, roughly 80% of which appear only once. Sample time point: peripheral blood 6 weeks after treatment start. The receptor's source is a man between 65 and 85 years old with urothelial cancer. The sequenced sample was PBMCs, obtained around atezolizumab (anti-PD-L1) treatment.

The CDR3 region is CASSYGPDRGYGYTF. In DNA form, the CDR3 reads TGTGCCAGCAGTTACGGTCCCGACAGGGGCTATGGCTACACCTTC. The rearrangement links TRBV6-5 to TRBJ1-2; 8 nucleotides line up with TRBD1. The junction had 6 bases not matched to a gene; V was cut back by 2 bases and J by 4 bases. The length of the CDR3 is 15 residues. CDR1 is MNHEY and CDR2 is SVGAGI in the germline V gene.